This TCR beta chain is drawn from a study of Ad26.COV2.S vaccination and SARS-CoV-2 variants. About the research overall: Donor had been placed in the Ad26.COV2.S arm of the COV1001 trial. Once or twice, 56 days apart, Ad26.COV2.S was delivered intramuscularly. Overall study results and limits: Reported findings describe substantial breadth in spike-specific CD8+ and CD4+ T cell responses following vaccination.

V lost 4 bases, J lost 4 bases, and 13 bases lay in between. CDR3 length: 15 residues. In germline, CDR1 is LNHDA, CDR2 SQIVND (reference sequence). Assay: immunoSEQ multiplex PCR; the TCRdb copy retains only in-frame clones and omits some. The sample contains roughly 330,000 clones, 85% to 90% of which appear only once. On this clone itself: What it binds is not known.

Treatment indicated: 15 to 20 received Ad26.COV2.S at low or high dose, single or two shots; roughly five received placebo; per-sample allocation not given. Material that was analyzed had been drawn on day 63 after the first vaccine or placebo injection. Vaccine was an Ad26 vector expressing Wuhan-strain SARS-CoV-2 spike. The sequencing here drew on peripheral blood, taken in a trial of Ad26.COV2.S vaccine versus placebo. The TCR originated in a person between 18 and 65 years old who received the Ad26.COV2.S COVID-19 vaccine or a placebo. The chain employs TRBV19 and TRBJ2-2, with D perhaps TRBD2 (5 bases). The CDR3, as DNA: TGTGCCAGTAGTAGGATGGCGGGTTCCACCGGGGAGCTGTTTTTT. Translating it yields CASSRMAGSTGELFF.